Each of the 27 T cell receptor beta chains below was sequenced from the same sample in a study of human T cells and chemical hapten exposure. The time point here: healthy volunteer bleed at 6 weeks. Total RNA came from unfractionated whole blood. MiXCR, run by TCRdb on the RACE reads, gives a single entry per CDR3 protein. The sample consists of fewer than 85,000 distinct CDR3 sequences, around 8.7% of them appearing once. The sample was whole blood. These receptor sequences come from a male donor in good health. Some clones in this sample may be carry-over from other donors' samples.

The J gene is TRBJ2-5, the V gene TRBV5-1, with TRBD1 matching 8 bases. The ends lost 4 bases at V and 2 bases at J; junction bases unmatched: 7. The CDR3 contains 15 residues. From germline, CDR1 is SGHRS and CDR2 YFSETQ. CDR3 nucleotides: TGCGCCAGCAGCCCCGGGACAGGTCCTCAAGAGACCCAGTACTTC. This sequence encodes CASSPGTGPQETQYF.

This clonotype was seen more than once but under ten times. The DNA for the CDR3 is TGTGCCAGCAGCAGGGGACAGGGCCCCAACACTGAAGCTTTCTTT. Amino acids: CASSRGQGPNTEAFF. This chain joins TRBV5-8 and TRBJ1-1; 9 bases match TRBD1. This CDR3 spans 15 amino acids. Losses at the gene ends were 4 bases for V and 2 bases for J; bases not matched to a gene: 6. Germline values: CDR1 SGHTS, CDR2 YDEGEE. Supplemented by reference TRBV5-8 and TRBJ1-1, the full variable domain reads EAGVTQSPTHLIKTRGQQATLRCSPISGHTSVYWYQQALGLGLQFLLWYDEGEERNRGNFPPRFSGRQFPNYSSELNVNALELEDSALYLCASSRGQGPNTEAFFGQGTRLTVV.

This clonotype has a handful of counts. The V gene is TRBV10-3, the J gene TRBJ1-6; D may be TRBD1 (5 bases). This CDR3 has 17 amino acids. Per germline, CDR1 ENHRY and CDR2 SYGVKD. V shed 0 bases and J shed 0 bases, with 9 bases lying between them. In nucleotides, the CDR3 is TGTGCCATCAGTGAGTCGGGGCCGAACTCCTATAATTCACCCCTCCACTTT. It codes for CAISESGPNSYNSPLHF.

This clonotype has a handful of counts. The chain recombines TRBV5-1 with TRBJ2-3, with 10 bases that match TRBD2. This CDR3 comprises 16 residues. Germline CDR1 is SGHRS and CDR2 is YFSETQ. After removal of 0 bases from V and 2 bases from J, the junction contained 3 bases not matched to a gene. CDR3 region: CASSLGLAGPTDTQYF. Written as DNA, the CDR3 is TGCGCCAGCAGCTTGGGACTAGCGGGTCCCACAGATACGCAGTATTTT.

This clonotype was seen only a few times. The chain joins TRBV7-2 to TRBJ2-4; 7 bases fit TRBD1. The CDR3 is 15 amino acids. V lost 6 bases and J lost 9; bases outside the gene matches: 14. The germline CDR1 and CDR2 sequences are SGHTA and FQGNSA. CDR3 coding DNA: TGTGCCAGCAGGGGGGAGAGTGACAGGGCCCGCATTCAGTACTTC. Translating gives CASRGESDRARIQYF.

J is TRBJ1-6 and V is TRBV20-1; maybe TRBD1 (6 bases). The CDR3 is made up of 15 amino acids. Trimming left V 0 bases short and J 4 bases short, with 10 bases between. CDR1 DFQATT and CDR2 SNEGSKA come from the germline V gene (reference sequence). CDR3 in DNA: TGCAGTGCTAGAGATCAGGGGTTGTATAATTCACCCCTCCACTTT. Its protein is CSARDQGLYNSPLHF.

CDR3 region: CASSSGQNNEKLFF. The CDR3 nucleotides are TGTGCCAGCAGTTCGGGACAGAATAATGAAAAACTGTTTTTT. V gene TRBV6-5 combines with J gene TRBJ1-4; the match to TRBD1 covers 7 bases. The CDR3 totals 14 residues. J lost 4 bases, V lost 4 bases, and 3 bases had no gene match. From germline, CDR1 is MNHEY and CDR2 SVGAGI.

The chain uses TRBV7-9 and TRBJ2-4; 10 positions match TRBD2. J lost 0 bases, V lost 0 bases, and 11 bases had no gene match. Germline-derived CDR1 and CDR2 are SEHNR and FQNEAQ (reference sequence). The CDR3 extends over 20 amino acids. The CDR3 coding sequence is TGTGCCAGCAGCTTAGCGATGTTAGCGGGAGGCTCCCTAGCCAAAAACATTCAGTACTTC. It codes for CASSLAMLAGGSLAKNIQYF.

The chain has TRBV7-2 and TRBJ1-6; 8 positions agree with TRBD1. Germline values: CDR1 SGHTA, CDR2 FQGNSA. The CDR3 sequence is 14 residues long. Losses at the gene ends were 6 bases for V and 6 bases for J; bases not matched to a gene: 4. DNA of the CDR3: TGTGCCAGCAGGCCGACAGGGGCTAATTCACCCCTCCACTTT. Amino acid sequence: CASRPTGANSPLHF.

This clonotype occurred a few times. The chain recombines TRBV18 with TRBJ1-4; tentatively, D is TRBD1 (5 bases). Germline V lookup: CDR1 KGHSH, CDR2 LQKENI. CDR3 size: 15 residues. The V end lost 3 bases, the J end lost 7 bases, and 15 bases lay between the germline ends. DNA for the CDR3: TGTGCCAGCTCACCGCAAGAGGGGTTCATTGAAAAACTGTTTTTT. Translating it yields CASSPQEGFIEKLFF.

This chain joins TRBV25-1 and TRBJ2-7; maybe TRBD2 (6 bases). Germline CDR1 is MGHDK and CDR2 is SYGVNS. This CDR3 contains 16 residues. V dropped 4 bases and J dropped 3 bases, with 19 bases sitting between them. The CDR3: CASSASLATAIYEQYF. The CDR3 coding sequence is TGTGCCAGCAGTGCGTCCCTAGCGACAGCGATCTACGAGCAGTACTTC.

This clonotype was seen only a few times. CDR3 sequence: CASSLPATEAFF. The CDR3 DNA reads TGTGCCAGCAGCTTACCGGCCACTGAAGCTTTCTTT. The chain uses TRBV7-9 and TRBJ1-1; D ambiguous. The V end lost 2 bases, the J end lost 4 bases, and 5 bases lay between the germline ends. This CDR3 has 12 amino acids. Germline assignment: CDR1 SEHNR and CDR2 FQNEAQ (reference sequence).

This clonotype was observed a handful of times. The V gene is TRBV5-1, the J gene TRBJ2-3; TRBD2 matches 9 bases. CDR1 and CDR2 (germline): SGHRS, YFSETQ. The CDR3 spans 17 residues. After removal of 3 bases from V and 2 bases from J, the junction contained 10 bases not matched to a gene. The CDR3 DNA reads as TGCGCCAGCAGCTATACAGCTAGCGGGGCCCACACAGATACGCAGTATTTT. Its protein product is CASSYTASGAHTDTQYF.

The chain uses TRBV20-1 and TRBJ1-1, with D possibly matching TRBD1 (6 bases). V lost 5 bases and J lost 0, with 10 bases in between. This CDR3 is built from 13 residues. Germline CDR1 reads DFQATT; CDR2 reads SNEGSKA (reference sequence). CDR3 sequence reads: CSAHGQLNTEAFF. The DNA of the CDR3 is TGCAGTGCTCACGGACAGTTGAACACTGAAGCTTTCTTT.

A few counts support this clonotype. The chain joins TRBV10-3 to TRBJ2-5; 9 bases map to TRBD1. This CDR3 has 17 residues. The junction had 12 bases not matched to a gene; V was cut back by 6 bases and J by 1 base. Looked up from germline, CDR1 is ENHRY and CDR2 is SYGVKD. The CDR3 protein is CAISPGTGSYSQETQYF. The CDR3 DNA sequence: TGTGCCATCAGCCCCGGGACAGGGAGTTACAGCCAAGAGACCCAGTACTTC.

This clonotype was counted only a few times. The V call is TRBV2, the J call TRBJ1-2; D is uncertain. Germline values: CDR1 SNHLY, CDR2 FYNNEI. The CDR3 consists of 13 residues. Between the trimmed V and J ends, which lost 7 bases and 5 bases, there was a span of 14 bases. DNA for the CDR3: TGTGCCAGCAACGGAGGGCGAGTTTATGGCTACACCTTC. Translating gives CASNGGRVYGYTF.

The J gene is TRBJ2-6, the V gene TRBV2, with 8 nucleotides matching TRBD1. With V trimmed by 4 bases and J by 0 bases, 5 bases remained unmatched. Germline V gives CDR1 SNHLY, CDR2 FYNNEI. The CDR3 contains 17 residues. This chain's CDR3 is CASSADRALSGANVLTF. The CDR3 coding sequence is TGTGCCAGCAGTGCGGACAGGGCCCTCTCTGGGGCCAACGTCCTGACTTTC.

This clonotype was found many times. The gene calls are TRBV15 and TRBJ2-5; D not resolved. Trimming stripped 3 bases from V and 7 bases from J, with 9 bases between. The CDR3 covers 12 residues. Germline values: CDR1 LNHNV, CDR2 YYDKDF (reference sequence). As DNA, the CDR3 is TGTGCCACCAGCAGCTCAGGCGGGACCCAGTACTTC. Amino acid sequence: CATSSSGGTQYF.

This sequence joins TRBV18 and TRBJ1-3, with D unresolved. V lost 1 base and J 0 bases, leaving 10 bases between the germline ends. Germline V CDR1 and CDR2: KGHSH, LQKENI. This CDR3 has 16 residues. The DNA of the CDR3 is TGTGCCAGCTCACCACGAAGCAGAGACTCTGGAAACACCATATATTTT. It translates to CASSPRSRDSGNTIYF.

This clonotype was counted between two and nine times. This sequence joins TRBV27 and TRBJ2-2; 9 bases agree with TRBD2. CDR1 is MNHEY and CDR2 is SMNVEV in the germline V gene (reference sequence). J gave up 0 bases and V 2 bases, and 1 base lay outside the gene matches. The CDR3 has 16 amino acids. CDR3 residues: CASSLIAGANTGELFF. CDR3 DNA sequence: TGTGCCAGCAGTTTAATAGCGGGGGCGAACACCGGGGAGCTGTTTTTT.

This clonotype has a count of ten or more. V and J are TRBV6-1 and TRBJ2-1; 9 nucleotides align to TRBD2. The CDR3 is 17 amino acids. The germline V gene encodes CDR1 MNHNS and CDR2 SASEGT. After removal of 2 bases from V and 4 bases from J, the junction contained 9 bases not matched to a gene. CDR3 coding DNA: TGTGCCAGCAGTGAAAGCCTTAGCGGGAGCAGTTACAATGAGCAGTTCTTC. This encodes CASSESLSGSSYNEQFF.

The sample holds a few counts of this clonotype. The rearrangement links TRBV12-3 or TRBV12-4 to TRBJ2-7; D is unresolved. V was clipped by 5 bases and J by 2 bases, with 13 bases between them. The CDR3 consists of 14 residues. The DNA for the CDR3 is TGTGCCAGCAGTCCGCAGAATCAAGCCTACGAGCAGTACTTC. Translated: CASSPQNQAYEQYF.

This clonotype has a count of ten or more. V gene TRBV27 combines with J gene TRBJ1-5; 9 bases align to TRBD1. This CDR3 region has 17 residues. Germline V gene lookup returns CDR1 MNHEY and CDR2 SMNVEV (reference sequence). Trimming removed 6 bases from V and 2 bases from J; junction bases left unmatched: 11. The CDR3 nucleotides read TGTGCCAGCAGCCGGGGGGGTGACAGGGGGGGCAATCAGCCCCAGCATTTT. Translating gives CASSRGGDRGGNQPQHF.

This clonotype has just a few counts. The J gene is TRBJ2-1, the V gene TRBV15; D remains ambiguous. Germline CDR1 is LNHNV and CDR2 is YYDKDF (reference sequence). The CDR3 is 15 amino acids. V shed 0 bases and J shed 3 bases, with 9 bases lying between them. For the CDR3, the DNA is TGTGCCACCAGCAGAGATATGGCTGACTACAATGAGCAGTTCTTC. Protein product: CATSRDMADYNEQFF.

The rearrangement joins TRBV12-3 or TRBV12-4 to TRBJ1-3; 9 nucleotides agree with TRBD1. The length of the CDR3 is 14 residues. V lost 6 bases to trimming and J lost 4 bases; unmatched junction nucleotides: 4. CDR3 loop: CASSTTGGGNTIYF. The CDR3 nucleotides are TGTGCCAGCAGCACGACAGGGGGAGGAAACACCATATATTTT.

This clonotype was observed a few times. The J gene is TRBJ2-4, the V gene TRBV7-8; D unclear. The CDR3 is 16 residues long. Germline V gives CDR1 SGHVS, CDR2 FQNEAQ. Between the trimmed V and J ends, which lost 3 bases and 0 bases, there was a span of 12 bases. The CDR3 is CASSLIFSLAKNIQYF. CDR3 DNA: TGTGCCAGCAGCTTGATATTCAGTCTAGCCAAAAACATTCAGTACTTC.

This chain connects TRBV5-1 to TRBJ2-2; TRBD2 aligns across 14 bases. The CDR3 is 19 residues long. J lost 2 bases, V lost 0 bases, and 6 bases had no gene match. Germline-derived CDR1 and CDR2 are SGHRS and YFSETQ. In DNA form, the CDR3 reads TGCGCCAGCAGCTTGGCCGCGACTAGCGGGAGGGCCAACACCGGGGAGCTGTTTTTT. Amino acid sequence: CASSLAATSGRANTGELFF.